These 28 T cell receptor beta chains came from one sample sequenced in a study of T-cell memory formation after mild COVID-19. Each CDR3 protein gets one entry after TCRdb re-called the 5' RACE reads with MiXCR. The profile shows some 210,000 distinct CDR3 sequences, around 19% of them singletons. The sequencing input was PBMCs or a T cell subset sorted from them (not recorded which). These receptors originate from an adult woman who had mild COVID-19 (a few samples of this study predate the infection). Cell type and time point are not known.

The V gene is TRBV6-4, the J gene TRBJ1-1, with 8 bases fitting TRBD1. CDR3 length: 13 residues. V shed 2 bases and J 7 bases; nucleotides not matched to a gene: 3. Germline values: CDR1 MRHNA, CDR2 SNTAGT. The chain's CDR3 is CASSDRTGSEAFF. CDR3 coding DNA: TGTGCCAGCAGTGACCGGACAGGGAGTGAAGCTTTCTTT.

J is TRBJ2-3 and V is TRBV10-3, with 8 bases aligning to TRBD2. The CDR3 has 15 amino acids. CDR1 is ENHRY, CDR2 SYGVKD, per germline. V gave up 6 bases and J gave up 0 bases; unmatched junction bases: 5. The CDR3 loop is CAIRIAGTSTDTQYF. The CDR3 region has the DNA TGTGCCATCAGAATAGCGGGGACTAGCACAGATACGCAGTATTTT.

This clonotype occurred many times. The chain employs TRBV30 and TRBJ2-5, with a weak D call TRBD1 (5 bases). V lost 2 bases and J lost 4, with 8 bases in between. This CDR3 contains 12 residues. Germline CDR1 is GTSNPN and CDR2 is SVGIG (reference sequence). In DNA form, the CDR3 reads TGTGCCTGGAGTAAAGGGGCAGAGACCCAGTACTTC. Translated: CAWSKGAETQYF.

The rearrangement joins TRBV20-1 to TRBJ1-1; tentative D call: TRBD1 (6 bases). Germline V gene data show CDR1 as DFQATT and CDR2 as SNEGSKA (reference sequence). Deletions cut 4 bases from V and 0 bases from J, with 9 bases between. The CDR3 has 13 residues. For the CDR3, the DNA is TGCAGTGCTAAAGGACAGTTGAACACTGAAGCTTTCTTT. It is translated as CSAKGQLNTEAFF.

The chain recombines TRBV12-3 or TRBV12-4 with TRBJ2-6; D may be TRBD2 (6 bases). V was pared by 10 bases and J by 1 base, with 20 bases between. CDR3 length equals 17 residues. The CDR3 bases are TGTGCCAACGGGCCTCTAGCGTTAGTTTCTGGGGCCAACGTCCTGACTTTC. Translated: CANGPLALVSGANVLTF.

The V and J genes are TRBV7-3 and TRBJ2-3, with D maybe TRBD2 (6 bases). The CDR3 is 16 residues long. Germline loops: CDR1 SGHTA, CDR2 FQGTGA. V lost 1 base, J lost 1 base, and 12 bases lay in between. The CDR3 coding sequence is TGTGCCAGCAGCTTAAATAGGGAGGTTGGCACAGATACGCAGTATTTT. Its translation is CASSLNREVGTDTQYF.

This sequence joins TRBV11-2 and TRBJ2-1; D is perhaps TRBD1 (6 bases). Germline-derived CDR1 and CDR2 are SGHAT and FQNNGV. With 3 bases removed from V and 1 base from J, the gap between germline ends came to 19 bases. The CDR3 consists of 18 residues. CDR3: CASSFEVVGTPSYNEQFF. DNA for the CDR3: TGTGCCAGCAGCTTTGAGGTTGTAGGGACACCATCCTACAATGAGCAGTTCTTC.

This clonotype was recorded a few times. The rearrangement joins TRBV7-2 to TRBJ2-3, with D possibly TRBD2 on 6 matching bases. CDR3 length: 14 residues. Germline V gene sequence: CDR1 SGHTA, CDR2 FQGNSA. Trimming took 4 bases from V and 4 from J, leaving 12 bases between them. DNA of the CDR3: TGTGCCAGCAGCTCCCGGAGGGCCCCAGATACGCAGTATTTT. Protein sequence: CASSSRRAPDTQYF. The full variable domain, in which reference TRBV7-2 and TRBJ2-3 provide the parts outside the CDR3, is GAGVSQSPSNKVTEKGKDVELRCDPISGHTALYWYRQSLGQGLEFLIYFQGNSAPDKSGLPSDRFSAERTGGSVSTLTIQRTQQEDSAVYLCASSSRRAPDTQYFGPGTRLTVL.

The chain links TRBV24-1 to TRBJ2-3; 8 bases are shared with TRBD2. Germline V gene data show CDR1 as KGHDR and CDR2 as SFDVKD. The CDR3 loop spans 14 amino acids. V was clipped by 9 bases and J by 3 bases; unmatched bases: 7. CDR3 sequence reads: CATARGVGTDTQYF. Here the CDR3 DNA reads TGTGCCACCGCGCGGGGGGTAGGGACAGATACGCAGTATTTT.

The chain uses TRBV7-6 and TRBJ1-6; D is uncertain. Germline V lookup: CDR1 SGHVS, CDR2 FNYEAQ. The V end was cut by 6 bases, the J end by 11 bases, with 17 bases between. The CDR3 sequence is 14 residues long. The CDR3 DNA is TGTGCCAGCAGGCAAAACAGCGGTGGGGCACCCCTCCACTTT. As protein: CASRQNSGGAPLHF.

CDR3 protein: CASSVYPGNQPQHF. The CDR3 nucleotides read TGTGCCAGCAGCGTATATCCGGGAAATCAGCCCCAGCATTTT. V and J are TRBV9 and TRBJ1-5; no definite D call. Trimming took 1 base from V and 4 from J, leaving 9 bases between them. Germline CDR1 is SGDLS and CDR2 is YYNGEE. CDR3 length: 14 amino acids. Full variable domain (remainder filled in from reference TRBV9 and TRBJ1-5): DSGVTQTPKHLITATGQRVTLRCSPRSGDLSVYWYQQSLDQGLQFLIQYYNGEERAKGNILERFSAQQFPDLHSELNLSSLELGDSALYFCASSVYPGNQPQHFGDGTRLSIL.

The chain couples TRBV19 to TRBJ1-5, with D perhaps matching TRBD1 (6 bases). Trimming cost V 8 bases and J 2 bases, with 16 bases left between them. The CDR3 extends over 15 amino acids. Germline V gene sequence: CDR1 LNHDA, CDR2 SQIVND (reference sequence). CDR3 protein: CASRLGAGGNQPQHF. The DNA of the CDR3 is TGTGCCAGTCGCCTGGGGGCCGGCGGCAATCAGCCCCAGCATTTT.

This clonotype came up a few times. V is TRBV7-2 and J is TRBJ2-3, with D hard to call. The CDR3 contains 13 residues. Trimming left V 4 bases short and J 2 bases short, with 7 bases between. Germline CDR1 SGHTA, CDR2 FQGNSA. The CDR3 DNA reads TGTGCCAGCAGCTCCCACTACACAGATACGCAGTATTTT. Its protein is CASSSHYTDTQYF. Full variable domain (remainder filled in from reference TRBV7-2 and TRBJ2-3): GAGVSQSPSNKVTEKGKDVELRCDPISGHTALYWYRQSLGQGLEFLIYFQGNSAPDKSGLPSDRFSAERTGGSVSTLTIQRTQQEDSAVYLCASSSHYTDTQYFGPGTRLTVL.

At least ten counts were recorded for this clonotype. J is TRBJ2-7 and V is TRBV5-1; 13 bases are a match to TRBD2. Germline V CDR1 and CDR2: SGHRS, YFSETQ. This CDR3 region has 18 residues. Trimming at V came to 4 bases and at J to 4 bases, leaving 14 bases not matched to a gene. The CDR3 DNA sequence: TGCGCCAGCAGCCCCGGGACTAGCGGGGCCATCTCCCCGTACGAGCAGTACTTC. Translated, it gives CASSPGTSGAISPYEQYF. The variable domain in full, with the rest retrieved from reference TRBV5-1 and TRBJ2-7, is KAGVTQTPRYLIKTRGQQVTLSCSPISGHRSVSWYQQTPGQGLQFLFEYFSETQRNKGNFPGRFSGRQFSNSRSEMNVSTLELGDSALYLCASSPGTSGAISPYEQYFGPGTRLTVT.

This clonotype was seen at least ten times. The V gene is TRBV29-1, the J gene TRBJ2-1; 11 positions agree with TRBD2. V gave up 6 bases and J gave up 5 bases; unmatched junction bases: 12. The germline CDR1 and CDR2 sequences are SQVTM and ANQGSEA. CDR3 size: 16 residues. CDR3 coding DNA: TGCAGCGTCGACGGGAGACTAGCGGGGTTCAACAATGAGCAGTTCTTC. Protein: CSVDGRLAGFNNEQFF.

This CDR3 is CASRRRDRTYEQYF. CDR3 DNA: TGTGCCAGCAGACGCCGGGACAGAACCTACGAGCAGTACTTC. The rearrangement links TRBV6-5 to TRBJ2-7, with 7 positions matching TRBD1. CDR1 is MNHEY, CDR2 SVGAGI, per germline. The CDR3 totals 14 residues. The J segment lost 2 bases and the V segment lost 6 bases, leaving 7 bases of the junction unmatched.

This clonotype occurred a few times. The gene calls are TRBV4-3 and TRBJ1-1; no clear D gene. Germline-derived CDR1 and CDR2 are LGHNA and YSLEER. CDR3 length: 13 amino acids. V dropped 0 bases and J dropped 11 bases, with 13 bases sitting between them. CDR3 loop: CASSQEGPAMAFF. The CDR3 DNA reads TGCGCCAGCAGCCAAGAAGGGCCCGCGATGGCTTTCTTT.

As concerns this clonotype: This may come from a read error, since a much larger clone is one base off. The rearrangement joins TRBV20-1 to TRBJ1-1; D may be TRBD1 (6 bases). V was trimmed by 5 bases and J by 1 base, leaving 17 bases between them. CDR3 size: 15 residues. Germline V gene lookup returns CDR1 DFQATT and CDR2 SNEGSKA (reference sequence). DNA of the CDR3: TGCAGTGCTGGACATGGGACACCATCGAACACTGAAGCTTTCTTT. Translated, it gives CSAGHGTPSNTEAFF.

The V gene is TRBV30, the J gene TRBJ1-1, with D unresolved. This CDR3 region has 14 residues. V was clipped by 5 bases and J by 4 bases, with 17 bases between them. The V gene's germline CDR1 is GTSNPN and CDR2 SVGIG (reference sequence). The CDR3 region has the DNA TGTGCCTGGGCGGCCGGGAATTCGGGCACTGAAGCTTTCTTT. It is translated as CAWAAGNSGTEAFF.

In its sample, this clonotype was seen a few times. V gene TRBV6-2 or TRBV6-3 combines with J gene TRBJ2-5, with D possibly TRBD1 on 5 matching bases. This CDR3 is 16 amino acids long. Germline CDR1 is MNHEY and CDR2 is SVGEGT. Trimming removed 2 bases from V and 1 base from J, with 14 bases in between. In DNA, the CDR3 is TGTGCCAGCAGTTACGAGGCAGGGCAAATCCAAGAGACCCAGTACTTC. As protein: CASSYEAGQIQETQYF.

This chain joins TRBV11-2 and TRBJ2-3; D call uncertain. Germline V gene lookup returns CDR1 SGHAT and CDR2 FQNNGV. CDR3 length equals 15 residues. Trimming stripped 5 bases from V and 0 bases from J, with 12 bases between. The CDR3 DNA reads as TGTGCCAGCAGCCCCGAGCCGGCTAGCACAGATACGCAGTATTTT. Protein: CASSPEPASTDTQYF.

This sequence joins TRBV9 and TRBJ1-3; D is undetermined. Germline V gene lookup returns CDR1 SGDLS and CDR2 YYNGEE. The CDR3 runs 12 residues. V was shortened by 2 bases and J by 8 bases, with 8 bases between the two germline ends. CDR3 coding DNA: TGTGCCAGCAGCGTCGACGGCCACACCATATATTTT. Translating it yields CASSVDGHTIYF.

CDR3 nucleotide sequence: TGTGCCAGCAGTCCTCAGACAGGGTTTACCGGGGAGCTGTTTTTT. It specifies CASSPQTGFTGELFF. The rearrangement joins TRBV2 to TRBJ2-2; 7 nucleotides line up with TRBD1. This CDR3 is 15 amino acids long. Germline CDR1 SNHLY, CDR2 FYNNEI. With V trimmed by 5 bases and J by 5 bases, 8 bases remained unmatched. The full variable domain, in which reference TRBV2 and TRBJ2-2 provide the parts outside the CDR3, is EPEVTQTPSHQVTQMGQEVILRCVPISNHLYFYWYRQILGQKVEFLVSFYNNEISEKSEIFDDQFSVERPDGSNFTLKIRSTKLEDSAMYFCASSPQTGFTGELFFGEGSRLTVL.

The genes are TRBV12-3 or TRBV12-4 and TRBJ1-5, with D maybe TRBD1 (6 bases). V was shortened by 3 bases and J by 0 bases, with 12 bases between the two germline ends. CDR3 length: 16 amino acids. The CDR3 DNA follows: TGTGCCAGCAGTTTCCGACAGGTGTATAGCAATCAGCCCCAGCATTTT. Translation gives CASSFRQVYSNQPQHF.

The chain carries TRBV5-1 and TRBJ1-1; D remains unclear. The CDR3 loop spans 14 amino acids. Germline-derived CDR1 and CDR2 are SGHRS and YFSETQ. Trimming took off 0 bases at V and 0 bases at J, with 6 bases between the two ends. In nucleotides, the CDR3 is TGCGCCAGCAGCTTGGGGCAGATGAACACTGAAGCTTTCTTT. Translated, it gives CASSLGQMNTEAFF.

This clonotype has only a few counts. The chain links TRBV5-1 to TRBJ1-2, with 8 positions matching TRBD1. Germline CDR1 and CDR2: SGHRS and YFSETQ. The CDR3 is 15 residues long. Trimming removed 4 bases from V and 5 bases from J; junction bases left unmatched: 10. In nucleotides, the CDR3 is TGCGCCAGCAGCCCGACGACAGGGGCGGCATATGGCTACACCTTC. Translating gives CASSPTTGAAYGYTF.

The sample holds a few counts of this clonotype. V gene TRBV7-9 combines with J gene TRBJ2-5; D not resolved. The CDR3 is 13 residues long. The V end lost 1 base, the J end lost 1 base, and 4 bases lay between the germline ends. Germline V gives CDR1 SEHNR, CDR2 FQNEAQ (reference sequence). In nucleotides, the CDR3 is TGTGCCAGCAGCTTAGATACCCAAGAGACCCAGTACTTC. Protein product: CASSLDTQETQYF.

This clonotype has just a few counts. The chain recombines TRBV5-4 with TRBJ2-7, with 10 positions matching TRBD1. Per germline, CDR1 SGHNT and CDR2 YYREEE (reference sequence). This CDR3 comprises 15 residues. V trimming: 4 bases; J trimming: 1 base; junction bases outside the gene matches: 5. DNA for the CDR3: TGTGCCAGCAGCCCCGGGACAGGGGAGTCCTACGAGCAGTACTTC. It is translated as CASSPGTGESYEQYF.